This T cell receptor beta chain was sequenced in a study of blood T cell repertoires in COVID-19. From germline, CDR1 is MNHEY and CDR2 SMNVEV (reference sequence). V lost 1 base to trimming and J lost 3 bases; unmatched junction nucleotides: 0. This CDR3 has 14 amino acids. TCRdb keeps only in-frame clones here, not all; method: immunoSEQ multiplex PCR. In the table there are 150,000 to 180,000 clones, 84% of which are singletons. The sequencing sample was made of peripheral blood. The chain recombines TRBV27 with TRBJ2-3; 8 nucleotides line up with TRBD1. This receptor was obtained from a woman aged 45-60 years with acute or convalescent COVID-19. CDR3 sequence: CASSLWTGTDTQYF. The DNA of the CDR3 is TGTGCCAGCAGTTTATGGACAGGGACAGATACGCAGTATTTT.